These 5 T cell receptor beta chains were all obtained from the same sample, sequenced in a study of blood T cell repertoires in COVID-19. Sequencing used immunoSEQ multiplex PCR; TCRdb keeps in-frame clones, though not all of them. This sample has about 130,000 clones, with more than 70% found just once. The sample taken for sequencing was peripheral blood. These receptors were taken from a woman aged 55-69 years with acute or convalescent COVID-19.

CDR3 sequence: CASSQGVINQPQHF. The CDR3 region has the DNA TGTGCCAGCAGTCAAGGGGTTATCAATCAGCCCCAGCATTTT. This sequence joins TRBV6-6 and TRBJ1-5; maybe TRBD1 (5 bases). This CDR3 spans 14 amino acids. The germline V gene has CDR1 MNHNY and CDR2 SVGAGI (reference sequence). V lost 5 bases and J lost 3, with 11 bases in between.

The genes are TRBV9 and TRBJ1-1; D is unclear. This CDR3 has 15 residues. Trimming left V 4 bases short and J 2 bases short, with 15 bases between. Germline CDR1 is SGDLS and CDR2 is YYNGEE. The CDR3 DNA reads TGTGCCAGCAGCCCCCATCGGGGTATTAACACTGAAGCTTTCTTT. The encoded protein is CASSPHRGINTEAFF.

This clone was counted between two and nine times. The chain is built from TRBV14 and TRBJ1-2, with D unclear. The CDR3 is 14 amino acids. Germline V gene lookup returns CDR1 SGHDN and CDR2 FVKESK. Trimming pared 0 bases from V and 4 bases from J, leaving 9 bases between. The DNA for the CDR3 is TGTGCCAGCAGCCAAGATGCGCGAGGCTATGGCTACACCTTC. It specifies CASSQDARGYGYTF.

The V call is TRBV7-8, the J call TRBJ1-1, with D possibly matching TRBD1 (6 bases). In germline, CDR1 is SGHVS, CDR2 FQNEAQ. The V gene lost 5 bases and the J gene lost 0 bases, with 13 bases spanning the gap. There are 15 residues in the CDR3. The CDR3 here is CASSPGGGMNTEAFF. CDR3 nucleotides: TGTGCCAGCAGCCCGGGGGGGGGCATGAACACTGAAGCTTTCTTT.

This clone is a singleton in its sample. The chain uses TRBV5-1 and TRBJ2-2; 7 bases fit TRBD2. CDR3 length equals 16 residues. With 4 bases clipped from V and 1 base from J, the junction kept 7 bases outside the gene matches. Germline lookup yields CDR1 SGHRS and CDR2 YFSETQ. The CDR3 loop is CASSTRTSVNTGELFF. CDR3 nucleotide sequence: TGCGCCAGCAGCACCCGAACTAGCGTGAACACCGGGGAGCTGTTTTTT.